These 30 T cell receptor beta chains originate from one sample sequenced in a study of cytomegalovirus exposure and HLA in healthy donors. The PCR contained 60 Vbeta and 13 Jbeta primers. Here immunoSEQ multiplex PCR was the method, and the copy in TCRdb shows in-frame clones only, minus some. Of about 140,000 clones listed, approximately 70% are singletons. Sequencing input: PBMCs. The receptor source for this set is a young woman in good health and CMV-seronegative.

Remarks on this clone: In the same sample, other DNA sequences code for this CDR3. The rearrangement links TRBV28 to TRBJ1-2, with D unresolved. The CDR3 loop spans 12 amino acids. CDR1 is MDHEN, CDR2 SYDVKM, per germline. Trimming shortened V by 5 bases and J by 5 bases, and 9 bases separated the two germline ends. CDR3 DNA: TGTGCCAGCAGTCCTACGGGGTATGGCTACACCTTC. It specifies CASSPTGYGYTF.

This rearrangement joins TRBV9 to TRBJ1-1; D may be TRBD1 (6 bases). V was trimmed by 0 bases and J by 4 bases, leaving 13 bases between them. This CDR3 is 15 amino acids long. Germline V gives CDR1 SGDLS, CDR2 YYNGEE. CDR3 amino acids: CASSVGAGASTEAFF. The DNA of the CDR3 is TGTGCCAGCAGCGTAGGGGCGGGGGCAAGCACTGAAGCTTTCTTT.

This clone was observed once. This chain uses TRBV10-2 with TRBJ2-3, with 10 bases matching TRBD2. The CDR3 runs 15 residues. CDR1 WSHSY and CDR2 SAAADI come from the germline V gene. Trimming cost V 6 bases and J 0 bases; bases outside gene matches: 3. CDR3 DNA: TGCGCCAGCAGGGGACTAGCGTCTAGCACAGATACGCAGTATTTT. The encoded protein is CASRGLASSTDTQYF.

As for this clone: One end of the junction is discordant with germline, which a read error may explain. The CDR3 sequence is CAMYKGQDLF. The CDR3 DNA sequence: TGTGCCATGTATAAAGGACAGGACCTTTTT. V is TRBV19 and J is TRBJ1-4; 7 positions match TRBD1. Germline-derived CDR1 and CDR2 are LNHDA and SQIVND (reference sequence). The CDR3 spans 10 residues.

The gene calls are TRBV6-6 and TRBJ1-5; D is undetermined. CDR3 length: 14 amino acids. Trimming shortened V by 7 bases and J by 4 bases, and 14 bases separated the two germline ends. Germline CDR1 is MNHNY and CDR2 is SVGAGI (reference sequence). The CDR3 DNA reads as TGTGCCAGCAAGGGAGGATGGGATAATCAGCCCCAGCATTTT. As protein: CASKGGWDNQPQHF.

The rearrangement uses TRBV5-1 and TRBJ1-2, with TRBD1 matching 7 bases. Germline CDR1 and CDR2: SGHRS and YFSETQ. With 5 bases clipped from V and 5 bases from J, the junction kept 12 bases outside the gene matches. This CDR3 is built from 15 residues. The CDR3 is CASSSAGQERYGYTF. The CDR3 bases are TGCGCCAGCAGTTCGGCCGGACAGGAGAGATATGGCTACACCTTC.

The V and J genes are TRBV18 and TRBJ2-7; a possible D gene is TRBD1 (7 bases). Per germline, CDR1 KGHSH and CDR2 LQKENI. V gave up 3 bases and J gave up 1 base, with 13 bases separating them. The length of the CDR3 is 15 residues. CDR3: CASSPRQGLSYEQYF. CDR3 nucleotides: TGTGCCAGCTCACCCCGACAGGGACTTTCCTACGAGCAGTACTTC. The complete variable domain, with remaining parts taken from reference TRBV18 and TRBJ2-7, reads NAGVMQNPRHLVRRRGQEARLRCSPMKGHSHVYWYRQLPEEGLKFMVYLQKENIIDESGMPKERFSAEFPKEGPSILRIQQVVRGDSAAYFCASSPRQGLSYEQYFGPGTRLTVT.

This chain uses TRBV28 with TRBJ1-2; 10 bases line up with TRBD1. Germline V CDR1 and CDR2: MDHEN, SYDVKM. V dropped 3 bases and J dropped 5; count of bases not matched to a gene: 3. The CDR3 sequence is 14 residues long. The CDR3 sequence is CASSFGDRGYGYTF. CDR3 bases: TGTGCCAGCAGTTTTGGGGACAGGGGATATGGCTACACCTTC.

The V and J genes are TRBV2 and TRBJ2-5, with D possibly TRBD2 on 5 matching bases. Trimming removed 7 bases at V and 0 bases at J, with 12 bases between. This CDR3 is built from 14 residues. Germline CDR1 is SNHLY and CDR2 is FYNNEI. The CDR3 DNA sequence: TGTGCCAGCATCCCGGACTCGTACCAAGAGACCCAGTACTTC. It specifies CASIPDSYQETQYF.

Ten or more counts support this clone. The CDR3 DNA reads as TGTGCCAGCAGCACGGGAGGGGACACCGGGGAGCTGTTTTTT. Its protein is CASSTGGDTGELFF. This chain links TRBV2 with TRBJ2-2; 8 bases align to TRBD2. Trimming cost V 6 bases and J 3 bases; bases outside gene matches: 3. Germline V gene sequence: CDR1 SNHLY, CDR2 FYNNEI. The CDR3 extends over 14 amino acids.

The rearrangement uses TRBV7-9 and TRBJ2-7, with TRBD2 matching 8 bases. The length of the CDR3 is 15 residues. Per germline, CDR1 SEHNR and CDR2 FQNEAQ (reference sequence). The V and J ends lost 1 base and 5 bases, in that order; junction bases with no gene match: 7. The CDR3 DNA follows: TGTGCCAGCAGCTTAGGAGCGGGAGTCGTTCACGAGCAGTACTTC. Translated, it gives CASSLGAGVVHEQYF.

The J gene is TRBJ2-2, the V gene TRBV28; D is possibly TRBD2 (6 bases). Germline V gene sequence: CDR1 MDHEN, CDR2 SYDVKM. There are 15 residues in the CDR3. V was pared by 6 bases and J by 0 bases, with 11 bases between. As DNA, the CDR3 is TGTGCCAGCAGCCTGACTAGTACGAACACCGGGGAGCTGTTTTTT. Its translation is CASSLTSTNTGELFF.

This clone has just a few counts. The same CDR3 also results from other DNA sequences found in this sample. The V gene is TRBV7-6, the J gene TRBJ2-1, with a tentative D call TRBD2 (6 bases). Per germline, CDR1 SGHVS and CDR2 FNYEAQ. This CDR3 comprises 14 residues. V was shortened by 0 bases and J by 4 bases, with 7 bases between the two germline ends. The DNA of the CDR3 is TGTGCCAGCAGCTTAGCAGGAGGGTACAATGAGCAGTTCTTC. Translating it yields CASSLAGGYNEQFF.

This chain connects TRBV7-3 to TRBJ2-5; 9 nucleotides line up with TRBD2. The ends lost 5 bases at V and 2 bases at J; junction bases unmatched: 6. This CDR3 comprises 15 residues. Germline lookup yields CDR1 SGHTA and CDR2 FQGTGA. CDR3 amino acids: CASSASGGRQETQYF. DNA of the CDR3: TGTGCCAGCAGCGCGAGCGGGGGGAGGCAAGAGACCCAGTACTTC.

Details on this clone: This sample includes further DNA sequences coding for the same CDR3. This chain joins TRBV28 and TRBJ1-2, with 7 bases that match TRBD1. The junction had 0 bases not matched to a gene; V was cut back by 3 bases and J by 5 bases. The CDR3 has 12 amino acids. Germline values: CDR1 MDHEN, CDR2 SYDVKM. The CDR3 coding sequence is TGTGCCAGCAGTTTGACAGGGTATGGCTACACCTTC. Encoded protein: CASSLTGYGYTF.

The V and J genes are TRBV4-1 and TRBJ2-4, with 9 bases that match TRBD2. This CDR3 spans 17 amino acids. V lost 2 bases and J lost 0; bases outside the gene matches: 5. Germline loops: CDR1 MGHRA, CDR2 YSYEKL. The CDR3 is CASSQRELAGAKNIQYF. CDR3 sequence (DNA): TGCGCCAGCAGCCAAAGAGAACTAGCGGGAGCCAAAAACATTCAGTACTTC.

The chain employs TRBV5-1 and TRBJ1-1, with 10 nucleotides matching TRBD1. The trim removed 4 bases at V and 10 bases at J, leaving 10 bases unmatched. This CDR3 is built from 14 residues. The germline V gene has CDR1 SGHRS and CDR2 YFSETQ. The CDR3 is CASSRDRGRNLAFF. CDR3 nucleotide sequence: TGCGCCAGCAGCCGGGACAGGGGCCGAAATTTAGCTTTCTTT.

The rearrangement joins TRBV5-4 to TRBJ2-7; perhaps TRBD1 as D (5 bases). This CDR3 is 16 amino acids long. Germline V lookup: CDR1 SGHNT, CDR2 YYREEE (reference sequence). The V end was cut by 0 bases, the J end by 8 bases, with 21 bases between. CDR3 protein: CASSLGPQQGTTKQYV. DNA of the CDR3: TGTGCCAGCAGCTTGGGCCCCCAGCAGGGAACTACGAAGCAGTACGTC.

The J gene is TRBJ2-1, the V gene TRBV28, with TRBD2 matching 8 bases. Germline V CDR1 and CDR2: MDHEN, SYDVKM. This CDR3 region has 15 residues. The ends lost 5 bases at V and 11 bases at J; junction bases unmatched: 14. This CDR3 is CASSPPELAAYQQFF. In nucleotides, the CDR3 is TGTGCCAGCAGTCCCCCAGAACTAGCGGCATACCAGCAGTTCTTC.

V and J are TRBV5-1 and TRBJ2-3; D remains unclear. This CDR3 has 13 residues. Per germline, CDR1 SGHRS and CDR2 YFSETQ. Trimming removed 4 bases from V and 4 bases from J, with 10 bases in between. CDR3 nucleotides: TGCGCCAGCAGCCTCCGGGTAGCAGATACGCAGTATTTT. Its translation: CASSLRVADTQYF.

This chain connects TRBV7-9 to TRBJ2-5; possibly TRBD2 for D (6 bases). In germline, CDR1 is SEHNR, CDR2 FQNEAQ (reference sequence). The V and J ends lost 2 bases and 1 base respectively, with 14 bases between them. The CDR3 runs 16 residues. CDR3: CASSLLEGKAQETQYF. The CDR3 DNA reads TGTGCCAGCAGCTTACTGGAGGGTAAGGCCCAAGAGACCCAGTACTTC.

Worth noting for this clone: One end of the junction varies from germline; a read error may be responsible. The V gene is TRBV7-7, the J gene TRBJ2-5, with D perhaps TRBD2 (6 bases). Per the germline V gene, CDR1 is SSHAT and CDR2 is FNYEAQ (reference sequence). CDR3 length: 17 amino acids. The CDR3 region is CASSLAVGSDYQETQYF. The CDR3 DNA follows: TGTGCTAGCAGCTTAGCGGTTGGTAGCGACTACCAAGAGACCCAGTACTTC.

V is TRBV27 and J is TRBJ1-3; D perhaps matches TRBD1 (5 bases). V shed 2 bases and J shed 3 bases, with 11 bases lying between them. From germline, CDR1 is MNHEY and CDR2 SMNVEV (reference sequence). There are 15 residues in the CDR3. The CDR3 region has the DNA TGTGCCAGCAGTTTAGGGGCAGGGTTTGGAAACACCATATATTTT. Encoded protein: CASSLGAGFGNTIYF.

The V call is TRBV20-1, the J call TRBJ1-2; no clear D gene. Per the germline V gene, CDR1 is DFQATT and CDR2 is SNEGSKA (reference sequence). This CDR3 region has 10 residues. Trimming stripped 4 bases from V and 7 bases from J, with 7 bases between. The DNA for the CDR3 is TGCAGTGCTATACATCGTGGCTACACCTTC. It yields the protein CSAIHRGYTF.

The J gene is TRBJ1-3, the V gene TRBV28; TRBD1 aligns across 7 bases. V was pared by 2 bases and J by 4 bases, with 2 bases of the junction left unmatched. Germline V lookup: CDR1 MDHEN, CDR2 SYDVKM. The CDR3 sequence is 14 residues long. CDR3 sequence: CASSLTGVGNTIYF. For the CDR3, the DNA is TGTGCCAGCAGTTTAACAGGGGTCGGAAACACCATATATTTT.

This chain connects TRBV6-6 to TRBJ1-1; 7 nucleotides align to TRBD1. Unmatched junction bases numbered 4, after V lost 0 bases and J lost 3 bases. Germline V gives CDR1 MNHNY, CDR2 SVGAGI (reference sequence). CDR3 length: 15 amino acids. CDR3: CASSYSIDRDTEAFF. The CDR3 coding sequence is TGTGCCAGCAGTTACTCTATTGACAGGGACACTGAAGCTTTCTTT.

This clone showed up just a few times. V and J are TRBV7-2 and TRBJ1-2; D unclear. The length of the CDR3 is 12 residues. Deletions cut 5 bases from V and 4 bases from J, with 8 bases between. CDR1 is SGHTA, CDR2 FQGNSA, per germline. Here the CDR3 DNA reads TGTGCCAGCAGCCCCGACACCTATGGCTACACCTTC. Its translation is CASSPDTYGYTF.

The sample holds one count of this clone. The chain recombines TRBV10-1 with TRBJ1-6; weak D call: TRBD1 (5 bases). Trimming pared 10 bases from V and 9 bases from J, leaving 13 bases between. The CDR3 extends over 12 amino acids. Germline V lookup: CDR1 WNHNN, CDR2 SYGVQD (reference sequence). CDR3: CATGTFGSPLHF. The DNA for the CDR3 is TGCGCCACTGGGACTTTCGGTTCACCCCTCCACTTT.

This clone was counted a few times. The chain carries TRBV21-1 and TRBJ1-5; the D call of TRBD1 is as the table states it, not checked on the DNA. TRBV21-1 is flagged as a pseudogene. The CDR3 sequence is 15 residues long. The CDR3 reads CASCNPTGTYQPQHF. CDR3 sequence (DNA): TGTGCCAGCTGCAACCCGACAGGAACCTATCAGCCCCAGCATTTT.

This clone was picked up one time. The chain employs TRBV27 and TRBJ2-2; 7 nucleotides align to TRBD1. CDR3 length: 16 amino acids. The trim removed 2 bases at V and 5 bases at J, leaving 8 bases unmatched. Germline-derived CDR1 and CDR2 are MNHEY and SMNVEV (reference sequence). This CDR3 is CASSLGRGLRTGELFF. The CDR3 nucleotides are TGTGCCAGCAGTTTAGGAAGGGGGCTTCGGACCGGGGAGCTGTTTTTT.